This TCR beta chain was recorded in a study of blood T cells in healthy people across ages. This CDR3 has 14 residues. Concerning this clonotype: At one boundary the junction diverges from the germline segment, which might be a read error.

It was with a sample-barcoded 5' primer and a J-beta primer mix that a second PCR of about 6 to 11 cycles was run. Individual samples furnished no less than 3 million CDR3-containing paired-end reads apiece. TCRdb re-called the 5' RACE reads with MiXCR, one entry per CDR3 protein. The sample lists about 1.5 million distinct CDR3 sequences; approximately 43% were seen once. This TCR came from a woman in her late teens or twenties in good health. This chain connects TRBV12-3 or TRBV12-4 to TRBJ2-1, with D uncertain. Sequences were obtained from blood. CDR3 coding DNA: TGTACCAGCAGTTTAGTGAGTTCCTACAATGAGCAGTTCTTC. It is translated as CTSSLVSSYNEQFF.